This passage covers 8 T cell receptor beta chains from one sample sequenced in a study of blood T cell repertoires in COVID-19. This table comes from immunoSEQ multiplex PCR, and its TCRdb copy is limited to in-frame clones, with some not included. The table records about 290,000 clones, about nine tenths of them present only once. The sequencing input was peripheral blood. Receptor source: a woman in her thirties or forties who had recovered from COVID-19.

J is TRBJ1-4 and V is TRBV30; 8 nucleotides agree with TRBD1. The CDR3 length is 12 residues. J lost 6 bases, V lost 3 bases, and 0 bases had no gene match. The germline V gene has CDR1 GTSNPN and CDR2 SVGIG (reference sequence). The CDR3 sequence: CAWRTGDEKLFF. The CDR3 nucleotides are TGTGCCTGGAGGACAGGGGATGAAAAACTGTTTTTT. The complete variable domain, with remaining parts taken from reference TRBV30 and TRBJ1-4, reads SQTIHQWPATLVQPVGSPLSLECTVEGTSNPNLYWYRQAAGRGLQLLFYSVGIGQISSEVPQNLSASRPQDRQFILSSKKLLLSDSGFYLCAWRTGDEKLFFGSGTQLSVL.

V usage is TRBV27 and J usage is TRBJ2-3; TRBD2 aligns across 12 bases. The germline V gene encodes CDR1 MNHEY and CDR2 SMNVEV (reference sequence). This CDR3 is built from 15 residues. V gave up 6 bases and J gave up 2 bases; unmatched junction bases: 3. CDR3 in amino acids: CASRGLAGPTDTQYF. CDR3 in DNA: TGTGCCAGCAGGGGACTAGCGGGCCCCACAGATACGCAGTATTTT.

This chain connects TRBV1 to TRBJ2-7; the tabulated D call, TRBD2, remains unverified against the DNA. TRBV1 is a known pseudogene. This CDR3 comprises 17 residues. The CDR3 DNA reads TGCACCAGCAGCCAAGAAACCCTAGCGGGAGGGTTTTACGAGCAGTACTTC. The encoded protein is CTSSQETLAGGFYEQYF.

V gene TRBV19 combines with J gene TRBJ2-7; 9 positions agree with TRBD1. The CDR3 has 14 amino acids. The germline V gene encodes CDR1 LNHDA and CDR2 SQIVND (reference sequence). V trimming: 3 bases; J trimming: 2 bases; junction bases outside the gene matches: 2. DNA for the CDR3: TGTGCCAGTAGTATCAGACAGGGGGCCTACGAGCAGTACTTC. Its translation is CASSIRQGAYEQYF.

This rearrangement joins TRBV27 to TRBJ1-6; D call uncertain. The CDR3 covers 14 residues. From germline, CDR1 is MNHEY and CDR2 SMNVEV (reference sequence). V was trimmed by 2 bases and J by 7 bases, leaving 9 bases between them. CDR3 protein: CASSLARGNSPLHF. DNA for the CDR3: TGTGCCAGCAGTTTAGCGCGGGGAAATTCACCCCTCCACTTT.

The genes are TRBV5-4 and TRBJ2-1, with D possibly being TRBD2 (6 bases). Trimming pared 0 bases from V and 6 bases from J, leaving 10 bases between. The CDR3 covers 14 residues. CDR1 is SGHNT and CDR2 is YYREEE in the germline V gene (reference sequence). The CDR3 bases are TGTGCCAGCAGCTTGGATCTAGCGAGCAATGAGCAGTTCTTC. Its translation: CASSLDLASNEQFF.

V and J are TRBV5-1 and TRBJ1-3; 7 nucleotides align to TRBD1. The CDR3 loop spans 19 amino acids. Looked up from germline, CDR1 is SGHRS and CDR2 is YFSETQ. Unmatched junction bases numbered 13, after V lost 1 base and J lost 0 bases. CDR3 sequence reads: CASSLYGTAGASSGNTIYF. CDR3 coding DNA: TGCGCCAGCAGCTTGTATGGGACAGCGGGTGCTAGCTCTGGAAACACCATATATTTT.

This clone was counted between two and nine times. The V call is TRBV6-4, the J call TRBJ2-7; TRBD1 matches at 8 bases. J was trimmed by 4 bases and V by 10 bases; bases with no gene match: 12. This CDR3 is 14 amino acids long. CDR1 and CDR2 (germline): MRHNA, SNTAGT. CDR3 region: CATPPGQAQYEQYF. The CDR3 DNA reads TGTGCCACCCCCCCGGGACAGGCTCAATACGAGCAGTACTTC.